Each of the 9 T cell receptor beta chains below was sequenced from the same sample in a study of blood T cell repertoires in COVID-19 (dated by TCRdb to about 2020). The library was built by means of the immunoSEQ multiplex PCR assay. TCRdb obtained this table from immuneACCESS and retained in-frame rearrangements with V and J assigned. These tables miss some clones; where compared with another copy, unresolved V genes account for less than half of the shortfall, and the remainder is unexplained. In all, the sample holds about 370,000 clones, and 85% to 90% of those were seen once. 1.5% to 2% of the sample lies in the top ten. Sequencing input: PBMCs or T cells enriched from blood (not recorded which). The receptor source for this set is a woman aged 25 to 39 who had recovered from COVID-19.

The chain recombines TRBV5-1 with TRBJ1-1, with TRBD1 identical over 9 bases. V gave up 4 bases and J gave up 2 bases; unmatched junction bases: 12. Germline V gene data show CDR1 as SGHRS and CDR2 as YFSETQ. The CDR3 contains 17 residues. CDR3 coding DNA: TGCGCCAGCAGCCCTATCCGACAGGGGGGCCATAACACTGAAGCTTTCTTT. Protein sequence: CASSPIRQGGHNTEAFF.

This clone was seen only a few times. Other DNA sequences within the sample encode an identical CDR3. The chain couples TRBV30 to TRBJ1-3; the D is unclear. The V end was cut by 0 bases, the J end by 0 bases, with 6 bases between. Germline-derived CDR1 and CDR2 are GTSNPN and SVGIG (reference sequence). The length of the CDR3 is 14 residues. CDR3 amino acids: CAWSVRGSGNTIYF. DNA for the CDR3: TGTGCCTGGAGTGTAAGAGGCTCTGGAAACACCATATATTTT.

V usage is TRBV18 and J usage is TRBJ1-1; 7 bases are shared with TRBD1. V shed 0 bases and J 7 bases; nucleotides not matched to a gene: 14. CDR1 and CDR2 from the germline V gene are KGHSH and LQKENI. The CDR3 covers 17 residues. The CDR3 region has the DNA TGTGCCAGCTCACCACCTACAAATACTGACAGGGTGGATGAAGCTTTCTTT. This encodes CASSPPTNTDRVDEAFF.

The chain joins TRBV4-1 to TRBJ1-1; unclear D gene. Germline V lookup: CDR1 MGHRA, CDR2 YSYEKL. V dropped 1 base and J dropped 0 bases, with 9 bases sitting between them. This CDR3 is built from 15 residues. The chain's CDR3 is CASSQATQMNTEAFF. CDR3 sequence (DNA): TGCGCCAGCAGCCAAGCAACACAGATGAACACTGAAGCTTTCTTT.

The rearrangement joins TRBV9 to TRBJ2-2, with D possibly TRBD2 on 6 matching bases. V was cut by 6 bases and J by 3 bases, with 21 bases left in between. CDR3 length equals 17 residues. CDR1 is SGDLS and CDR2 is YYNGEE in the germline V gene. The CDR3 protein is CASTQEGRIGYTGELFF. The CDR3 DNA is TGTGCCAGCACTCAGGAGGGGAGGATAGGGTACACCGGGGAGCTGTTTTTT.

The chain links TRBV29-1 to TRBJ2-2; TRBD1 agrees at 10 bases. This CDR3 has 13 amino acids. Germline values: CDR1 SQVTM, CDR2 ANQGSEA. V lost 8 bases and J lost 3; bases outside the gene matches: 3. The CDR3 region is CSSGTGDTGELFF. CDR3 DNA: TGCAGCAGCGGGACAGGGGACACCGGGGAGCTGTTTTTT.

V and J are TRBV9 and TRBJ2-1, with no clear D. V was clipped by 0 bases and J by 7 bases, with 11 bases between them. Germline V gene lookup returns CDR1 SGDLS and CDR2 YYNGEE. The CDR3 is 14 amino acids. The CDR3 loop reads CASSVALRENEQFF. The CDR3 nucleotides are TGTGCCAGCAGCGTAGCCTTAAGAGAGAATGAGCAGTTCTTC.

This chain uses TRBV5-1 with TRBJ2-7; 8 bases are shared with TRBD1. V lost 5 bases, J lost 4 bases, and 8 bases stayed unmatched. Germline CDR1 and CDR2: SGHRS and YFSETQ. The CDR3 consists of 14 residues. The CDR3, as DNA: TGCGCCAGCAGGAATGACAGGGGATTGTACGAGCAGTACTTC. Its translation: CASRNDRGLYEQYF. The whole variable domain, remainder taken from reference TRBV5-1 and TRBJ2-7, is KAGVTQTPRYLIKTRGQQVTLSCSPISGHRSVSWYQQTPGQGLQFLFEYFSETQRNKGNFPGRFSGRQFSNSRSEMNVSTLELGDSALYLCASRNDRGLYEQYFGPGTRLTVT.

The chain couples TRBV30 to TRBJ1-3; maybe TRBD1 (6 bases). The germline V gene encodes CDR1 GTSNPN and CDR2 SVGIG (reference sequence). The CDR3 runs 16 residues. Trimming left V 2 bases short and J 1 base short, with 15 bases between. The CDR3 sequence is CAWSLSGGGSGNTIYF. CDR3 in DNA: TGTGCCTGGAGTTTATCGGGAGGGGGATCTGGAAACACCATATATTTT.